Listed below are T cell receptor beta chains from one sample, sequenced in a study of identical twins. TCRdb fed the 5' RACE reads into MiXCR, producing one record per CDR3 protein. The data contain over 500,000 distinct CDR3 sequences, about 20% of them singletons. The same sample was also studied in work on T cells expressing NK-cell markers.

The sequencing sample was made of CD4+ T cells sorted from blood. The receptors derive from a woman aged 18 to 35 in good health. Both conserved end residues are part of each CDR3. D genes are given only for firm matches. Clone size is given for some rows only: seen once, a few or many times, or a class if the clone is expanded.

TRBV3-1	many	TRBJ2-7	TRBD2	CASSPGTIYEQYF	TGCGCCAGCAGCCCCGGGACTATCTACGAGCAGTACTTC
TRBV5-1	many	TRBJ2-1	TRBD2	CASSPSGGRNEQFF	TGCGCCAGCAGCCCAAGCGGGGGAAGAAATGAGCAGTTCTTC
TRBV7-2	.	TRBJ2-5	.	CASSLAQGETQYF	TGTGCCAGCAGCTTAGCTCAGGGCGAGACCCAGTACTTC
TRBV11-2	.	TRBJ2-5	.	CASGYLRGREATQYF	TGTGCCAGCGGTTATCTGCGGGGACGAGAAGCGACCCAGTACTTC
TRBV9	.	TRBJ2-3	TRBD2	CASSEGSSGYTDTQYF	TGTGCCAGCAGCGAGGGGTCTAGCGGCTACACAGATACGCAGTATTTT
TRBV7-9	once	TRBJ2-6	TRBD1	CASSLMGQPPSANVLTF	TGTGCCAGCAGCTTAATGGGACAGCCTCCCTCGGCCAACGTCCTGACTTTC
TRBV27	.	TRBJ1-1	.	CASSFRWETASAFF	TGTGCCAGCAGTTTTAGATGGGAGACGGCATCAGCTTTCTTT
TRBV7-9	.	TRBJ2-2	.	CASSMRRGKGNTGELFF	TGTGCCAGCAGCATGAGACGGGGGAAGGGGAACACCGGGGAGCTGTTTTTT
TRBV9	few	TRBJ2-1	.	CASSVAAGLIYNEQFF	TGTGCCAGCAGCGTAGCAGCAGGACTGATCTACAATGAGCAGTTCTTC
TRBV7-3	few	TRBJ1-1	.	CASSGDMNTEAFF	TGTGCCAGCAGCGGGGACATGAACACTGAAGCTTTCTTT
TRBV20-1	.	TRBJ2-5	.	CSAGLIETQYF	TGCAGTGCTGGGCTCATAGAGACCCAGTACTTC
TRBV20-1	few	TRBJ2-6	.	CSARAPTSGANVLTF	TGCAGTGCTAGAGCGCCAACATCTGGGGCCAACGTCCTGACTTTC
TRBV20-1	.	TRBJ2-3	.	CSASLRPSSTDTQYF	TGCAGTGCTAGTCTTAGACCCTCTAGCACAGATACGCAGTATTTT
TRBV12-5	few	TRBJ2-3	TRBD1	CASGFSGQLTDTQYF	TGTGCTAGTGGTTTTTCGGGACAGCTCACAGATACGCAGTATTTT
TRBV3-1	few	TRBJ2-1	TRBD2	CASSQDSGSENEQFF	TGTGCCAGCAGCCAAGACAGCGGGAGTGAAAATGAGCAGTTCTTC
TRBV29-1	few	TRBJ2-7	TRBD2	CSAGAGGGYEQYF	TGCAGCGCTGGAGCGGGGGGAGGGTACGAGCAGTACTTC
TRBV6-6	.	TRBJ1-1	.	CASSNGGRHTEAFF	TGTGCCAGCTCCAACGGGGGCAGGCACACTGAAGCTTTCTTT
TRBV5-1	.	TRBJ1-5	.	CASAPQDGSNQPQHF	TGCGCCAGCGCCCCACAGGACGGGAGCAATCAGCCCCAGCATTTT
TRBV7-9	.	TRBJ2-5	.	CASSKQKETQYF	TGTGCCAGCAGCAAACAGAAAGAGACCCAGTACTTC